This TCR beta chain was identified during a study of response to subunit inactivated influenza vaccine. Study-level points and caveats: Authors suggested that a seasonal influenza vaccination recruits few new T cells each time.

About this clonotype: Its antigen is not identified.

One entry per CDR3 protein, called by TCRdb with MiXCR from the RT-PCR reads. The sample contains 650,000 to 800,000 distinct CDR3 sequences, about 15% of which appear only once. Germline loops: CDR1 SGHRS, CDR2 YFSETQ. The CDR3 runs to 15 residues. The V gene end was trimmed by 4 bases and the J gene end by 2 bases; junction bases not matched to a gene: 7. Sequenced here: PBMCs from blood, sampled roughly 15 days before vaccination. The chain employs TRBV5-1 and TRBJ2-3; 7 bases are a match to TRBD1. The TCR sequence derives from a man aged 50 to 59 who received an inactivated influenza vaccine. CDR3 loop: CASSKGARATDTQYF. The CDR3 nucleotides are TGCGCCAGCAGCAAGGGGGCCAGGGCCACAGATACGCAGTATTTT. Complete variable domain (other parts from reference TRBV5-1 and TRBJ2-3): KAGVTQTPRYLIKTRGQQVTLSCSPISGHRSVSWYQQTPGQGLQFLFEYFSETQRNKGNFPGRFSGRQFSNSRSEMNVSTLELGDSALYLCASSKGARATDTQYFGPGTRLTVL.